The entry below gives a single TCR beta chain sequence along with its context. Its antigen is still unknown. Per germline, CDR1 MNHEY and CDR2 SVGAGI. The CDR3 totals 15 residues. V was clipped by 0 bases and J by 2 bases, with 11 bases between them. The data originate from a study of post-analysis software for immune sequencing data. Findings and limits, study-wide: The five TRBV segments detected at higher frequency in patients than in controls included TRBV5-6, TRBV5-1 and TRBV20-1.

The authors incorporated unique molecular identifiers into the TCR beta cDNA libraries. TCRdb recomputed calls from the PCR reads with MiXCR, one row per CDR3 protein. The sample holds 400,000 to 500,000 distinct CDR3 sequences; about 39% are singletons and the top ten take approximately 7.1%. Sequenced sample: blood. This chain joins TRBV6-5 and TRBJ2-7; possibly TRBD1 for D (6 bases). The TCR originated in a girl aged 2 to 10 with multiple sclerosis. The CDR3: CASSYSGDKTYEQYF. CDR3 nucleotides: TGTGCCAGCAGTTACTCCGGGGACAAGACCTACGAGCAGTACTTC.